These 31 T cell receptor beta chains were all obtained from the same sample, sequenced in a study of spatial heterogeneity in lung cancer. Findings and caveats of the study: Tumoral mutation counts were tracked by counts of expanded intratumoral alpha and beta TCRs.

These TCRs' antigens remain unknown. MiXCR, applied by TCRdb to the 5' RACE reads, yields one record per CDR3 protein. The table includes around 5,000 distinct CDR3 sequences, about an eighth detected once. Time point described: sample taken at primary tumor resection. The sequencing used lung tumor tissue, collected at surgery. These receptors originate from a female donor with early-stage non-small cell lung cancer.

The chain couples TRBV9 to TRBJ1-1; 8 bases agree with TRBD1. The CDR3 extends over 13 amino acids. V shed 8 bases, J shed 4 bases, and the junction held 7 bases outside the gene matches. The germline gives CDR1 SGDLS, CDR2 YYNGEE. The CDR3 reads CASGQGASTEAFF. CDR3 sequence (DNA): TGTGCCAGTGGACAGGGAGCCTCCACTGAAGCTTTCTTT.

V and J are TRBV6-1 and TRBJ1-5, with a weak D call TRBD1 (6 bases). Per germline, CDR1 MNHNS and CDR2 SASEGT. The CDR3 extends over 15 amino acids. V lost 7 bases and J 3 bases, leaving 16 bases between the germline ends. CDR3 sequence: CASKGAGVTNQPQHF. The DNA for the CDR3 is TGTGCCAGCAAAGGCGCAGGGGTTACCAATCAGCCCCAGCATTTT.

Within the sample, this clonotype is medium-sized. The CDR3 nucleotides read TGTGCCAGCAGCTTTCTCTCTAGCGGTGGCTACACCTTC. Protein sequence: CASSFLSSGGYTF. The rearrangement uses TRBV11-2 and TRBJ1-2; D is unresolved. V lost 3 bases and J lost 7, with 12 bases in between. The CDR3 consists of 13 residues. CDR1 is SGHAT and CDR2 is FQNNGV in the germline V gene.

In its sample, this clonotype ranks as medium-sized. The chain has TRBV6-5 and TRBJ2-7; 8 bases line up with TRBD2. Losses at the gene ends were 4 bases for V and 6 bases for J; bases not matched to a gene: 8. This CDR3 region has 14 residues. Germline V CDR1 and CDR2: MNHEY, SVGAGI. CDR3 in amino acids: CASSLDGGAGEQYF. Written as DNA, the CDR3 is TGTGCCAGCAGTTTGGACGGGGGGGCTGGCGAGCAGTACTTC.

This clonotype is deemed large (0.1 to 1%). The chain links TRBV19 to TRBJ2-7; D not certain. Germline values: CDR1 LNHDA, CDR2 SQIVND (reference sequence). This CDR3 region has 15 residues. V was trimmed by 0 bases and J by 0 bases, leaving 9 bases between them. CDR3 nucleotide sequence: TGTGCCAGTAGTATAGATCTTGTCAGCTCCTACGAGCAGTACTTC. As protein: CASSIDLVSSYEQYF.

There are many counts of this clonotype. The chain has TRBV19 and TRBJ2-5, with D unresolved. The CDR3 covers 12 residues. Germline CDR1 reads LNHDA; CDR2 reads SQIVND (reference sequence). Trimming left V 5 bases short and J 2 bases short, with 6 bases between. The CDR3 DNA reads TGTGCCAGTAGTGGGATTCAAGAGACCCAGTACTTC. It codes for CASSGIQETQYF. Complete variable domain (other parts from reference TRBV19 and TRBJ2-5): DGGITQSPKYLFRKEGQNVTLSCEQNLNHDAMYWYRQDPGQGLRLIYYSQIVNDFQKGDIAEGYSVSREKKESFPLTVTSAQKNPTAFYLCASSGIQETQYFGPGTRLLVL.

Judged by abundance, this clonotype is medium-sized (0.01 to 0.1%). The CDR3 loop reads CASSEIRPTQYF. The CDR3 DNA sequence: TGTGCCAGCAGTGAAATCCGACCCACCCAGTACTTC. This chain uses TRBV6-1 with TRBJ2-5, with no clear D. The length of the CDR3 is 12 residues. V lost 2 bases, J lost 8 bases, and 9 bases lay in between. Germline loops: CDR1 MNHNS, CDR2 SASEGT.

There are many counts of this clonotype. CDR3: CASSYSRLAPATQYF. CDR3 DNA sequence: TGTGCCAGCAGTTACTCCCGACTAGCTCCAGCTACGCAGTATTTT. This rearrangement joins TRBV6-2 or TRBV6-3 to TRBJ2-3, with 7 bases identical to TRBD2. J lost 8 bases, V lost 0 bases, and 8 bases had no gene match. Germline CDR1 reads MNHEY; CDR2 reads SVGEGT. The CDR3 contains 15 residues.

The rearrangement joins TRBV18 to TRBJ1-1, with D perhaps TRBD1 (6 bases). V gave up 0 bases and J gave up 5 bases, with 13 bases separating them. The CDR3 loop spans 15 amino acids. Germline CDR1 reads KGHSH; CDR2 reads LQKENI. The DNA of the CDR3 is TGTGCCAGCTCACCACCAACAGGGCCTGGAACTGAAGCTTTCTTT. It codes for CASSPPTGPGTEAFF.

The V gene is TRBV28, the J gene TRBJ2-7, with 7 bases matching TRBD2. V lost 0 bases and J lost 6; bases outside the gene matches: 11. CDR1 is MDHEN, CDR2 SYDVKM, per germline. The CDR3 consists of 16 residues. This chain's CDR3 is CASSLWGTTNPPEQYF. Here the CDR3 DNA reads TGTGCCAGCAGTTTATGGGGGACTACAAACCCACCCGAGCAGTACTTC.

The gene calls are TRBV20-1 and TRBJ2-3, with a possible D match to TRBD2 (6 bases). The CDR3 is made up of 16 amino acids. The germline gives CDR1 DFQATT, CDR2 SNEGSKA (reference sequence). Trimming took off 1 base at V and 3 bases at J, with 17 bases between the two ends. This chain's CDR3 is CSARGRDLARTDTQYF. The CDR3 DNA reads TGCAGTGCTAGAGGCCGGGACTTAGCCCGTACAGATACGCAGTATTTT.

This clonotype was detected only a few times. CDR3 amino acids: CASSYVAGELFF. CDR3 sequence (DNA): TGTGCCAGCAGCTATGTTGCAGGGGAGCTGTTTTTT. The chain employs TRBV4-2 and TRBJ2-2; D uncertain. V lost 5 bases, J lost 8 bases, and 9 bases lay in between. The germline gives CDR1 LGHNA, CDR2 YNFKEQ. The CDR3 is 12 amino acids.

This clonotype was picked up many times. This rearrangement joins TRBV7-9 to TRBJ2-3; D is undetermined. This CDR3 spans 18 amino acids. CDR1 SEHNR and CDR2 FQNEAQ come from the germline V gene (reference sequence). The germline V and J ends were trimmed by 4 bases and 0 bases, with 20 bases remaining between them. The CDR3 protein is CASSSTRADLLSTDTQYF. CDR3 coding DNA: TGTGCCAGCAGCTCCACGCGCGCCGATCTCTTAAGCACAGATACGCAGTATTTT.

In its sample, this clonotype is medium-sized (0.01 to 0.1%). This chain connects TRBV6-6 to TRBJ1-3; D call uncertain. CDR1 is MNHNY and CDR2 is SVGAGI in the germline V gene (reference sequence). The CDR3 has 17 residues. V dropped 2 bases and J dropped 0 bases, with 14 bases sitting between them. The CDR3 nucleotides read TGTGCCAGCAGTTACCTCCGCACTATGAGCTCTGGAAACACCATATATTTT. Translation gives CASSYLRTMSSGNTIYF.

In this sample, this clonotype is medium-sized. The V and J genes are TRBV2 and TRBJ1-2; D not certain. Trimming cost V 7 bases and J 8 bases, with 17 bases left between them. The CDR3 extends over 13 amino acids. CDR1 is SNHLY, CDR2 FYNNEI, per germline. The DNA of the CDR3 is TGTGCCAGCATCCTCAAAGAGCAGGAAGGCTACACCTTC. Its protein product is CASILKEQEGYTF.

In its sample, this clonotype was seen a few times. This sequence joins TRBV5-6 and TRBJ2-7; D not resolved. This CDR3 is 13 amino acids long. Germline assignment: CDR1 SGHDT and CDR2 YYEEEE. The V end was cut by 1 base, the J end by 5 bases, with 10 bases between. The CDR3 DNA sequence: TGTGCCAGCAGCTTGATTGATTGGAACGAGCAGTACTTC. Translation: CASSLIDWNEQYF.

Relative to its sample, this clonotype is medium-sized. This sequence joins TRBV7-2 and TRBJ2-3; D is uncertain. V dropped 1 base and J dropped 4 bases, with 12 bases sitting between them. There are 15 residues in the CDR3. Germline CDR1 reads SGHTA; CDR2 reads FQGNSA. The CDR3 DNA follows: TGTGCCAGCAGCTTAGAGGCCCTCCGCCCAGATACGCAGTATTTT. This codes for CASSLEALRPDTQYF.

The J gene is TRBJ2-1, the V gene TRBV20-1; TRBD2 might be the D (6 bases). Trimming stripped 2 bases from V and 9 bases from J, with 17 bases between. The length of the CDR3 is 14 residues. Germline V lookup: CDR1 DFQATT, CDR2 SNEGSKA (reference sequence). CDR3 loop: CSARLPTSSGEQFF. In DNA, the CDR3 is TGCAGTGCTAGATTACCCACTAGCTCTGGTGAGCAGTTCTTC.

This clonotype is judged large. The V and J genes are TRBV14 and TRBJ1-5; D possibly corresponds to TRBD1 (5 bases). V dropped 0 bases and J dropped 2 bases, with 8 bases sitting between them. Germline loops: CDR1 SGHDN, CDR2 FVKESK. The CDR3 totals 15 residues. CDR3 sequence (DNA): TGTGCCAGCAGCCAAGATAGGGGCCGCAATCAGCCCCAGCATTTT. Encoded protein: CASSQDRGRNQPQHF.

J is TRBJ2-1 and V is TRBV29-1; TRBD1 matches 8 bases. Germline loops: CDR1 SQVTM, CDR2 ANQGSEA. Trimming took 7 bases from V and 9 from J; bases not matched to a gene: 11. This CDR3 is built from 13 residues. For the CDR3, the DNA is TGCAGCGGGAGGACAGGGTTGGACGGTGAGCAGTTCTTC. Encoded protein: CSGRTGLDGEQFF.

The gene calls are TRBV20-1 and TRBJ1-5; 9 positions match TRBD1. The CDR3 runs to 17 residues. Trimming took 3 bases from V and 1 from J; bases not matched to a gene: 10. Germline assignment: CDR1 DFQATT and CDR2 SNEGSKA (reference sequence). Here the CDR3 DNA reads TGCAGTGCTAGGTCTAAAACAGGGGGCGGGAGCAATCAGCCCCAGCATTTT. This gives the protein CSARSKTGGGSNQPQHF.

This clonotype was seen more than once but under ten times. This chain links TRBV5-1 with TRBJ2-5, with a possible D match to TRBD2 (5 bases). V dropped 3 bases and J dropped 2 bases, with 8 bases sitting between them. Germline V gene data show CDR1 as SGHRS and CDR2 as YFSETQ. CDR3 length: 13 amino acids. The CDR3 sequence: CASSYGIQETQYF. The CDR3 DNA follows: TGCGCCAGCAGCTACGGGATTCAAGAGACCCAGTACTTC.

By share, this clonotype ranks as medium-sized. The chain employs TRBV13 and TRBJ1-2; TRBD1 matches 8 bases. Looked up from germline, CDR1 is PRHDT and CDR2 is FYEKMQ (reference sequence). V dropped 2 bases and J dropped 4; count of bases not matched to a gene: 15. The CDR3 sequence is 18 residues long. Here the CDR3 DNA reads TGTGCCAGCAGCTTAAAATCCGTACGACAGGGGATTCCCTATGGCTACACCTTC. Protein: CASSLKSVRQGIPYGYTF.

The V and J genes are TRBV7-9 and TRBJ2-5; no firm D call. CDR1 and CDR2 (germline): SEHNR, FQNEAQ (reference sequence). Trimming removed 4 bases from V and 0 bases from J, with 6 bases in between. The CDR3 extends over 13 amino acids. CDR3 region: CASSSRYQETQYF. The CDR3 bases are TGTGCCAGCAGCTCGCGGTACCAAGAGACCCAGTACTTC.

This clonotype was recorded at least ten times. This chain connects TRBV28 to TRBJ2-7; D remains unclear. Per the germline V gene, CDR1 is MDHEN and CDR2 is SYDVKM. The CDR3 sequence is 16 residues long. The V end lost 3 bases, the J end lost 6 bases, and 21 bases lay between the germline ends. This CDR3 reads CASSFGLIPVSREQYF. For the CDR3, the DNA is TGTGCCAGCAGTTTCGGGTTAATCCCGGTATCACGCGAGCAGTACTTC.

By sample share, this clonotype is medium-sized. CDR3 region: CASTNRARTTSTDTQYF. CDR3 DNA sequence: TGCGCCAGCACAAACAGGGCGCGAACCACTAGCACAGATACGCAGTATTTT. The chain combines TRBV5-1 with TRBJ2-3; D perhaps matches TRBD1 (6 bases). From germline, CDR1 is SGHRS and CDR2 YFSETQ. The CDR3 runs 17 residues. V lost 6 bases and J lost 0, with 20 bases in between.

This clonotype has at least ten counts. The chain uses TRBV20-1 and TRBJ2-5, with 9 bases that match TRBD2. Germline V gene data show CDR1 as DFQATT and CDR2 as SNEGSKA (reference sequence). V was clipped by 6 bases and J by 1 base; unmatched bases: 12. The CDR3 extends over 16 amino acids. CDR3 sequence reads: CSARRGLAGTQETQYF. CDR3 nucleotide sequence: TGCAGTGCGAGGAGGGGGCTAGCGGGGACCCAAGAGACCCAGTACTTC.

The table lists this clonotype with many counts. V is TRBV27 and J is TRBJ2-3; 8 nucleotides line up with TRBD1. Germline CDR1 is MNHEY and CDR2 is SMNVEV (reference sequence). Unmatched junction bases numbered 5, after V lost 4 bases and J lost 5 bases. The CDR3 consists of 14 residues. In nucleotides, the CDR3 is TGTGCCAGCAGTTACAACGACAGGGGAGATACGCAGTATTTT. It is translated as CASSYNDRGDTQYF.

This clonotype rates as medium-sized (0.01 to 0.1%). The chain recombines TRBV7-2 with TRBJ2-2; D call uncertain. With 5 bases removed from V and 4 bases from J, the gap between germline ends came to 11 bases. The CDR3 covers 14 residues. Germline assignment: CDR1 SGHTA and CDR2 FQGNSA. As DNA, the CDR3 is TGTGCCAGCAGCCCCCACAGTTTCACCGGGGAGCTGTTTTTT. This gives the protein CASSPHSFTGELFF.

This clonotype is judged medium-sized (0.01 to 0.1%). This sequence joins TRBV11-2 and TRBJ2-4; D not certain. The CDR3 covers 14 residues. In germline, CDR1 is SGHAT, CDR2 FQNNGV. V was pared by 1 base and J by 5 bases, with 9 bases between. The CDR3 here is CASSLVGVENIQYF. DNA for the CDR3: TGTGCCAGCAGCTTAGTAGGCGTCGAAAACATTCAGTACTTC.

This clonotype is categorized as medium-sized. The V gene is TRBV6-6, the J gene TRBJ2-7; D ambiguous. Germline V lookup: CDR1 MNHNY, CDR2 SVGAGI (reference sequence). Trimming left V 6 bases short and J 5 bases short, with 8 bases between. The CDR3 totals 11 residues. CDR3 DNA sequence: TGTGCCAGCAGCACCACGGACGAGCAGTACTTC. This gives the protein CASSTTDEQYF.